The subject of this entry is one T cell receptor beta chain. What antigen it recognizes has not been identified. Per-base quality was not reported, and no clone a single base away is much larger than it. The data were obtained in a study of blood T cell dynamics during melanoma immunotherapy (dated by TCRdb to about 2020). About the study as a whole: Patients with metastatic melanoma were treated with first-line pembrolizumab or nivolumab plus ipilimumab as standard of care in the United Kingdom. Peripheral T cell receptor repertoires of metastatic melanoma patients were profiled before and after one cycle of checkpoint inhibitor therapy to find early correlates of response. The training cohort was made up of consecutive patients, while a further independent group of patients from the same centre was pooled to form an external validation set.

The time point label of this sample denotes: pre-treatment baseline. Blood samples were taken before treatment (T0) and at week 3 (W3), following the first cycle of checkpoint blockade. Except for two patients with rapid clinical progression, response was assessed 12 weeks after the first infusion by RECIST 1.1; disease control meant complete response, partial response or stable disease. Patients were not eligible if they had prior systemic cancer treatment, concomitant immunosuppressant therapy or synchronous other active malignancies. Both bulk PBMC and plasma cell-free DNA were sequenced for TCR beta so that circulating cells and T cell turnover could be tracked. Lymphoprep and SepMate tubes were used to isolate PBMC from blood, and red cell lysis was then performed. QIAamp DNA Blood Mini kits were used to extract DNA from PBMC and from sorted T cell subsets. The paper as a whole reports these results and caveats: The study was unable to establish whether the T cell clones driving the repertoire changes were melanoma-specific or instead reflected general immune activation. Unlike progressors, patients who went on to achieve disease control showed a bifurcated reorganization of the PBMC repertoire at W3, with either increased clonality or increased diversity. The relatively small sample size was acknowledged as something that could potentially limit how far the results can be generalized.

A fixed 350 ng of DNA was loaded for every bulk PBMC sample. The immunoSEQ TCRb Assay kit was used according to manufacturer instructions to amplify TCR beta CDR3 sequences from genomic DNA. The KAPA Library Quantification Kit for Illumina platforms was used to quantify pooled libraries by qPCR. Pooled libraries were clustered at roughly 0.55-1.2 pM and sequenced on an Illumina NextSeq 500. The authors' pipeline ran thus. TCR data were analyzed with immunoSEQ ANALYZER and the R LymphoSeq package. A rearrangement efficiency score was calculated as productive divided by the sum of productive and non-productive CDR3 sequences. Clonality was measured with the Gini coefficient and diversity with the Renyi index at alpha=1, and both measures were compared pairwise between timepoints within each patient. In LymphoSeq, clonal relatedness was computed using an edit distance of 3, and repertoire similarity was computed using the Bhattacharyya coefficient. To classify response, a linear discriminant analysis based on week-3 changes in clonality and diversity was built using the R MASS and caret packages. What TCRdb holds here is the immuneACCESS table cut down to in-frame rearrangements. Part of the clones is not present; checked against another copy, under half of the missing clones reflect an unresolved V gene, and the others are unexplained. V and J calls and clone size are given by that table; D and trimming were obtained from the DNA. The sample table lists 10,000 or so clones, approximately 90% of them with a count of one. Jointly, the top ten make up over 30% of the sample.

The clonotype comes from a human donor with melanoma. The source material was blood, sampled from a patient treated with checkpoint blockade.

The CDR3 protein sequence reads: CASSMTGLPYNEQFF. The DNA reads as follows: TGTGCCAGTAGTATGACGGGACTACCCTACAATGAGCAGTTCTTC. The sequence links TRBV19 to TRBJ2-1, with 7 bases in between that match TRBD2. V ends up 3 bases short and J 2 bases short, with an unmatched junction base count of 4. The CDR3 runs 15 residues from the cysteine to the phenylalanine. Solely the CDR3 DNA is kept, with 45 bases framed from the first base. CDR1 and CDR2, looked up from the germline V gene (reference sequence), are LNHDA and SQIVND.